This T cell receptor (beta chain) was identified during a study of cytomegalovirus exposure and HLA in healthy donors. Findings and limits, study-wide: Analysis was carried out at a later point, and it linked a missense DCLRE1C variant to TCR beta V- and J-gene trimming. Several of the most significant clusters appeared linked to common viral pathogens, based on a later analysis.

The CDR3 has 13 amino acids. As to this clone: The antigen remains unidentified.

Amplification used 60 Vbeta primers and 13 Jbeta primers. Profiling relied on immunoSEQ multiplex PCR, and the TCRdb table lists in-frame clones only, not all of them. The sample comprises 160,000 or so clones, about 78% of which are singletons, and more than 1.3% rests with the top ten. This clonotype was obtained from a male donor in good health and CMV-seronegative. The gene calls are TRBV21-1 and TRBJ2-7; TRBD1 reflects the table's D call only, with no check against the DNA. TRBV21-1 counts as a pseudogene. The sample consisted of PBMCs. DNA for the CDR3: TGTGCCAGCTGGCGGCAGGGGACCTACGAGCAGTACTTC. Its protein is CASWRQGTYEQYF.